This T cell receptor (beta chain) appears in the sequencing data of a study of chemoradiotherapy in HPV16-positive cancers. The overall study: Functional T-cell assays on a couple of HPV16-positive patients' cells defined candidate HPV-specific clones and common TCR motifs.

V trimming: 3 bases; J trimming: 6 bases; junction bases outside the gene matches: 4. The germline CDR1 and CDR2 sequences are SEHNR and FQNEAQ (reference sequence). CDR3 size: 14 residues. The table lists this clone with a few counts. No antigen is known for it. General observations from the study: Functional assays defining HPV-specific T cells used only two HPV16-positive patients.

Samples were taken several times over chemoradiotherapy. Assay: immunoSEQ multiplex PCR; the TCRdb copy retains only in-frame clones and omits some. This table has 5,000 to 5,500 clones, about 78% appearing once. This material was collected from a patient who underwent chemoradiotherapy. The rearrangement links TRBV7-9 to TRBJ1-2; 10 bases match TRBD1. The TCR sequence derives from a human donor with HPV-associated anogenital cancer. CDR3 protein: CASSLTGGNNGYTF. CDR3 bases: TGTGCCAGCAGCTTGACAGGGGGCAACAATGGCTACACCTTC.